This T cell receptor beta chain was recovered during a study of control samples from healthy donors and cancer patients. Assay: immunoSEQ multiplex PCR; the TCRdb copy retains only in-frame clones and omits some. This table holds around 41,000 clones, 83% found once. CDR1 and CDR2 from the germline V gene are SGHVS and FQNEAQ. There are 14 residues in the CDR3. Trimming shortened V by 3 bases and J by 4 bases, and 13 bases separated the two germline ends. The V gene is TRBV7-8, the J gene TRBJ2-7; either TRBD1 or TRBD2 may supply D (7 bases each). This sequence was found in a woman in her fifties or sixties with lung cancer. Sequencing was performed on PBMCs. The CDR3 is CASSLSQGGYEQYF. Here the CDR3 DNA reads TGTGCCAGCAGCTTGAGCCAGGGGGGGTACGAGCAGTACTTC.